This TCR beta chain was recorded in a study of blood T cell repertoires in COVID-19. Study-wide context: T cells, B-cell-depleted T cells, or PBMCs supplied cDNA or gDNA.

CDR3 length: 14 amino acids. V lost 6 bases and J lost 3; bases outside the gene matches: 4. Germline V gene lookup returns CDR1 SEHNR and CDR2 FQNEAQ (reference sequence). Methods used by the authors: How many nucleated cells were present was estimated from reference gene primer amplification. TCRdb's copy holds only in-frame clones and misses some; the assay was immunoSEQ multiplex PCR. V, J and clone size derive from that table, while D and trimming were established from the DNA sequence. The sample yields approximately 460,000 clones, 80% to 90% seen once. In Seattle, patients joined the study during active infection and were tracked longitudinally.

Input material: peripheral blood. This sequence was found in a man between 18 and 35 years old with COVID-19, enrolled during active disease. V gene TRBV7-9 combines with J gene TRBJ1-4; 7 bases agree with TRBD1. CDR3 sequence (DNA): TGTGCCAGCAGTTTGACAGGGTCTAATGAAAAACTGTTTTTT. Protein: CASSLTGSNEKLFF.